This T cell receptor beta chain was identified in a study of T cell responses to AZD1222 COVID-19 vaccine. As to this clone: Its antigen is still unknown.

The CDR3 has 12 amino acids. Germline lookup yields CDR1 SQVTM and CDR2 ANQGSEA. Trimming stripped 5 bases from V and 5 bases from J, with 11 bases between. Assay used: immunoSEQ multiplex PCR; TCRdb lists only in-frame clones, some missing. In the table there are about 140,000 clones, approximately 85% of which are singletons. Study-level points and caveats: Repertoires were collected only later (after the peak T cell response had occurred). CD4 TCRs linked to vaccination spanned spike, dominating at 160-218 and 743-854. In a largely white British group with more females than males, clonal diversity was possibly underestimated. Spike-specific TCR depth and breadth grew after two AZD1222 doses.

This clonotype was obtained from an adult who received the MenACWY meningococcal vaccine as a control. The V gene is TRBV29-1, the J gene TRBJ2-3, with D uncertain. Specimen: peripheral blood, collected 28 days after the second dose of the MenACWY control vaccine. The CDR3 sequence: CSVRPMGDTQYF. The CDR3 DNA follows: TGCAGCGTTCGGCCCATGGGAGATACGCAGTATTTT.